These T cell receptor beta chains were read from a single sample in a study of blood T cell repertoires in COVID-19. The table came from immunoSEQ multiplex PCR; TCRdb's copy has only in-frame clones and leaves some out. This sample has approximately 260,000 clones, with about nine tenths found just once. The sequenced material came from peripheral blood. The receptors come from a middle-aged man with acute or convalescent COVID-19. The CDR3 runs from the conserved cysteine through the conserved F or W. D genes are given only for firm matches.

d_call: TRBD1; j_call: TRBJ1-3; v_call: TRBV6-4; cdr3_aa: CASSDSHGSPGQGPTSGNTIYF; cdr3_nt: TGTGCCAGCAGTGACTCTCATGGCTCCCCAGGACAGGGCCCTACCTCTGGAAACACCATATATTTT
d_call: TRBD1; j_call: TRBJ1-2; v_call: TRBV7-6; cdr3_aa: CASRPPGGPYGYTF; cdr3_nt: TGTGCCAGCAGACCCCCAGGGGGGCCCTATGGCTACACCTTC
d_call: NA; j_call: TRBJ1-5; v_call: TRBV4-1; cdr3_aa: CASSQGGGGQPQHF; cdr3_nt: TGCGCCAGCAGCCAAGGGGGGGGCGGCCAGCCCCAGCATTTT
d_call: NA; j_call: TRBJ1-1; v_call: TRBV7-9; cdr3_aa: CASSYGHLNTEAFF; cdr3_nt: TGTGCCAGCAGCTATGGACATTTGAACACTGAAGCTTTCTTT
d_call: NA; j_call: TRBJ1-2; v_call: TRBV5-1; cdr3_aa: CASSTLAGSAYGYTF; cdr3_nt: TGCGCCAGCAGCACACTAGCAGGGTCCGCCTATGGCTACACCTTC
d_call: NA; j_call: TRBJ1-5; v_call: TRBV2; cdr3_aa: CASRNGANQPQHF; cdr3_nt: TGTGCCAGCAGGAATGGGGCTAATCAGCCCCAGCATTTT
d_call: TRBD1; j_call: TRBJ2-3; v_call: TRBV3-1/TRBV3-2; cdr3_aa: CASSQPGQIDTQYF; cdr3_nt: TGTGCCAGCAGCCAGCCGGGACAGATAGATACGCAGTATTTT
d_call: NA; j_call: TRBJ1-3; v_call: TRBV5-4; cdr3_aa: CASSLSLGSGNTIYF; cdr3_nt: TGTGCCAGCAGCTTGAGTCTCGGCTCTGGAAACACCATATATTTT
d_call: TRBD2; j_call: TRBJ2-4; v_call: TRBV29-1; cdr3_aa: CSVVAGGGNIQYF; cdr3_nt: TGCAGCGTTGTAGCGGGGGGTGGGAACATTCAGTACTTC
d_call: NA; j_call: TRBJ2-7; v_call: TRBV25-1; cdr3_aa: CASSEVGLGRSYEQYF; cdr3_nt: TGTGCCAGCAGTGAAGTAGGCTTAGGGAGATCCTACGAGCAGTACTTC
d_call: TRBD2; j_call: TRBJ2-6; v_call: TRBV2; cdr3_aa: CASSPSGGASGANVLTF; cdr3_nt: TGTGCCAGCAGTCCCAGCGGGGGGGCCTCTGGGGCCAACGTCCTGACTTTC
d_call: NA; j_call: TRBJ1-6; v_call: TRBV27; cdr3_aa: CASTKQGHSPLHF; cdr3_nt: TGTGCCAGCACTAAACAGGGCCATTCACCCCTCCACTTT
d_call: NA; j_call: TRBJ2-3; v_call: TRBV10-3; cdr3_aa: CAISESATSFDTQYF; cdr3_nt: TGTGCCATCAGTGAGTCGGCGACTTCTTTCGATACGCAGTATTTT
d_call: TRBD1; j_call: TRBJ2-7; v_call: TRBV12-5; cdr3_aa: CASGRTGVHEQYF; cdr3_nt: TGTGCTAGTGGCCGGACAGGGGTCCACGAGCAGTACTTC
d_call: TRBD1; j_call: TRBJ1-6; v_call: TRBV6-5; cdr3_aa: CASSPRQGSPLHF; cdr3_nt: TGTGCCAGCAGTCCCCGACAGGGCTCACCCCTCCACTTT
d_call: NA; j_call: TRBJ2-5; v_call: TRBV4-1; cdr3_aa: CASSQGRQETQYF; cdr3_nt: TGCGCCAGCAGCCAGGGGAGACAAGAGACCCAGTACTTC
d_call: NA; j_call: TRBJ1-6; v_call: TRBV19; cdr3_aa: CASTKQENSPLHF; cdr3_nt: TGTGCCAGTACGAAACAGGAAAATTCACCCCTCCACTTT
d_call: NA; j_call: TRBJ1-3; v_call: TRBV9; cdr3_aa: CASSAWQGGGNTIYF; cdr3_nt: TGTGCCAGCAGCGCCTGGCAGGGTGGTGGAAACACCATATATTTT
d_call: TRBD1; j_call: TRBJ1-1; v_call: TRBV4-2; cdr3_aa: CASSQVRGQGAAEAFF; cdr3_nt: TGTGCCAGCAGCCAAGTCCGTGGACAGGGGGCCGCTGAAGCTTTCTTT
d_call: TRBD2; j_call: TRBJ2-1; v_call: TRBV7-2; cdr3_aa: CASSFTSGGPGEQFF; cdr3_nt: TGTGCCAGCAGCTTCACTAGCGGGGGCCCGGGTGAGCAGTTCTTC
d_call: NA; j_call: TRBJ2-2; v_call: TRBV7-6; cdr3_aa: CASSPRTGELFF; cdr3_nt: TGTGCCAGCAGCCCGAGGACCGGGGAGCTGTTTTTT
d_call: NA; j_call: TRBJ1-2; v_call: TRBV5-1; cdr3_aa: CASSFNAEYGYTF; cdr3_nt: TGCGCCAGCAGCTTTAACGCGGAGTATGGCTACACCTTC
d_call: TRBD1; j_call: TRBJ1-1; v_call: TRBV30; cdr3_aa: CAWIPWTGGEAFF; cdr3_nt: TGTGCCTGGATTCCTTGGACAGGGGGGGAAGCTTTCTTT
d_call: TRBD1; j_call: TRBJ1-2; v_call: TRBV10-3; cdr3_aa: CAISESILGRGGGAGGYTF; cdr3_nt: TGTGCCATCAGTGAGTCGATACTGGGTCGCGGAGGGGGCGCGGGTGGCTACACCTTC
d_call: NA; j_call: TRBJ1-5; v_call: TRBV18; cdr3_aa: CASSPSGDQPQHF; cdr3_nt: TGTGCCAGCTCCCCCTCGGGAGATCAGCCCCAGCATTTT
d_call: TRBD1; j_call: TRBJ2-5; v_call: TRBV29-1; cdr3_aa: CSVERGRRETQYF; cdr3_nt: TGCAGCGTCGAAAGGGGGCGCAGGGAGACCCAGTACTTC
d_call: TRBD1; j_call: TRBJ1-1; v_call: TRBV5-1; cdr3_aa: CASSTGTATTEAFF; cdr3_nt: TGCGCCAGCAGTACCGGGACAGCGACTACTGAAGCTTTCTTT
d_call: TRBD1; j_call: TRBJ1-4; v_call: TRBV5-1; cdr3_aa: CASSFGDRTNEKLFF; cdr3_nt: TGCGCCAGCAGCTTCGGGGACAGGACTAATGAAAAACTGTTTTTT
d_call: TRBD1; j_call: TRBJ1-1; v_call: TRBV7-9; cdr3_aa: CASRQTGVLAFF; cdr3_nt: TGTGCCAGCAGGCAAACAGGGGTCTTAGCTTTCTTT
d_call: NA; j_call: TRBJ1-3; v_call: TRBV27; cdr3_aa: CAVQGPGNTIYF; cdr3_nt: TGTGCCGTACAGGGTCCCGGAAACACCATATATTTT